The rows below give T cell receptor beta chains drawn from one sample of a study of T cell responses to AZD1222 COVID-19 vaccine. The method was immunoSEQ multiplex PCR; TCRdb's version includes in-frame clones alone and lacks a portion of them. Of 86,000 or so clones listed, just over 85% are singletons. Material: peripheral blood, obtained 28 days after the second AZD1222 dose. The receptors were sampled from an adult who received the AZD1222 COVID-19 vaccine. Both conserved end residues are part of each CDR3. D genes are given only for firm matches. Clone size appears in some rows only: once, few, many, or a class for an expanded clone.

13,.,TRBV5-4,.,TRBJ1-3,TGTGCCAGCACCCGGCGGGGGGCCAACACCATATATTTT,CASTRRGANTIYF
18,.,TRBV5-6,.,TRBJ1-5,TGTGCCAGCAGCTTCGGGTCGGAGTTAACTTATAGCAATCAGCCCCAGCATTTT,CASSFGSELTYSNQPQHF
13,.,TRBV15,.,TRBJ2-5,TGTGCCACCCGTCGGACTACCCAAGAGACCCAGTACTTC,CATRRTTQETQYF
13,.,TRBV10-3,.,TRBJ2-3,TGTGCCATCAGTCGGACAGTCACAGATACGCAGTATTTT,CAISRTVTDTQYF
11,.,TRBV28,once,TRBJ1-1,TGTGCCAGCAGTCACTACACTGAAGCTTTCTTT,CASSHYTEAFF
15,TRBD1,TRBV25-1,.,TRBJ2-2,TGTGCCAGCAGGGACAGGGGGGCCTACACCGGGGAGCTGTTTTTT,CASRDRGAYTGELFF
13,TRBD1,TRBV19,.,TRBJ1-2,TGTGCCAGTATTGACAGGGCGTTGGAGGGCTACACCTTC,CASIDRALEGYTF
12,.,TRBV2,.,TRBJ1-3,TGTGCCAGCAGTGTGTCTGGAAACACCATATATTTT,CASSVSGNTIYF
13,.,TRBV18,.,TRBJ1-4,TGTGCCAGCTCACCTGGGCTTGATGAAAAACTGTTTTTT,CASSPGLDEKLFF
14,.,TRBV18,.,TRBJ1-2,TGTGCCAGCTCTTACCGGGACGGCTGGGATGGCTACACCTTC,CASSYRDGWDGYTF
15,.,TRBV7-2,.,TRBJ2-3,TGTGCCAGCAGCTTTTTTCTAGCGAACACAGATACGCAGTATTTT,CASSFFLANTDTQYF
15,.,TRBV2,.,TRBJ2-3,TGTGCCAGCAGTGACAACAGTGCTAGCACAGATACGCAGTATTTT,CASSDNSASTDTQYF
14,.,TRBV4-1,.,TRBJ2-7,TGCGCCAGCAGCCGAGTTGGGTCGGGTTACGAGCAGTACTTC,CASSRVGSGYEQYF
14,TRBD1,TRBV10-3,.,TRBJ1-4,TGTGCCATCAGTACGGGACAGGGTAATGAAAAACTGTTTTTT,CAISTGQGNEKLFF
12,TRBD1,TRBV19,.,TRBJ1-1,TGTGCCAGTAGTAGGGACAGGGCTGAAGCTTTCTTT,CASSRDRAEAFF
14,.,TRBV7-9,.,TRBJ2-3,TGTGCCAGCACCTCCTGGCGGCGGGGAGATACGCAGTATTTT,CASTSWRRGDTQYF
12,.,TRBV12-3/TRBV12-4,.,TRBJ2-3,TGTGCCAGCAGCTTAAACACAGATACGCAGTATTTT,CASSLNTDTQYF
17,TRBD1,TRBV15,.,TRBJ2-1,TGTGCCACCAGCAGAGATCTACCTGGGACAGGGGGCAATGAGCAGTTCTTC,CATSRDLPGTGGNEQFF
15,TRBD2,TRBV6-5,.,TRBJ2-7,TGTGCCAGCAGTTACTCGATAGCTAGCGGCTACGAGCAGTACTTC,CASSYSIASGYEQYF
15,.,TRBV7-2,few,TRBJ2-6,TGTGCCAGCAGCTTACCGCAGGGGACCGCCAACGTCCTGACTTTC,CASSLPQGTANVLTF
14,.,TRBV6-5,.,TRBJ1-2,TGTGCCAGCAGTTCCCCGTGGGGGAACTATGGCTACACCTTC,CASSSPWGNYGYTF
15,.,TRBV19,.,TRBJ2-3,TGTGCCAGTAGTGGTCAGGGGTTAGGTACAGATACGCAGTATTTT,CASSGQGLGTDTQYF
13,.,TRBV11-2,.,TRBJ2-1,TGTGCCAGCAGCTTAGATTTCTACAATGAGCAGTTCTTC,CASSLDFYNEQFF
17,TRBD1,TRBV5-6,.,TRBJ2-3,TGTGCCAGCAGCTTGTCGTCGGGACAGGGATACACAGATACGCAGTATTTT,CASSLSSGQGYTDTQYF
16,.,TRBV6-1,.,TRBJ2-7,TGTGCCAGCAGTGAAGAAGGGTGGGACGGCAGCTACGAGCAGTACTTC,CASSEEGWDGSYEQYF
13,.,TRBV6-4,.,TRBJ2-2,TGTGCCAGCAGCGATTACCAGAGCGGGGAGCTGTTTTTT,CASSDYQSGELFF
15,.,TRBV5-1,.,TRBJ2-3,TGCGCCAGCAGCTTGGGGGGCGCTAGCACAGATACGCAGTATTTT,CASSLGGASTDTQYF
13,.,TRBV6-5,.,TRBJ2-4,TGTGCCAGCAGGCGGGACAGTAAAAACATTCAGTACTTC,CASRRDSKNIQYF